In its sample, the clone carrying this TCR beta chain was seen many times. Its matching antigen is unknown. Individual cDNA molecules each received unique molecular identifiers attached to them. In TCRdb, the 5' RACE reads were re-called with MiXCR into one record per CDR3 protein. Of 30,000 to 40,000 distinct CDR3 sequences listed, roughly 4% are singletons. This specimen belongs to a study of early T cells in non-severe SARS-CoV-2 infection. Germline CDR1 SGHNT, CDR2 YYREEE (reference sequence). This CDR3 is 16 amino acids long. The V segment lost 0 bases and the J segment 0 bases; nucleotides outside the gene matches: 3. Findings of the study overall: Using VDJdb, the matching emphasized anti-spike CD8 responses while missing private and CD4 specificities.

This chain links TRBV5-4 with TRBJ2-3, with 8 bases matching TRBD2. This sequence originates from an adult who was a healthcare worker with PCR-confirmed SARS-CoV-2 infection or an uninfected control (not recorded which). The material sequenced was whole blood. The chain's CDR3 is CASSLDGTSSTDTQYF. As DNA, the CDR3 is TGTGCCAGCAGCTTGGACGGGACTAGTAGCACAGATACGCAGTATTTT. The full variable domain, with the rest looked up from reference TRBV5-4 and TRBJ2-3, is ETGVTQSPTHLIKTRGQQVTLRCSSQSGHNTVSWYQQALGQGPQFIFQYYREEENGRGNFPPRFSGLQFPNYSSELNVNALELDDSALYLCASSLDGTSSTDTQYFGPGTRLTVL.